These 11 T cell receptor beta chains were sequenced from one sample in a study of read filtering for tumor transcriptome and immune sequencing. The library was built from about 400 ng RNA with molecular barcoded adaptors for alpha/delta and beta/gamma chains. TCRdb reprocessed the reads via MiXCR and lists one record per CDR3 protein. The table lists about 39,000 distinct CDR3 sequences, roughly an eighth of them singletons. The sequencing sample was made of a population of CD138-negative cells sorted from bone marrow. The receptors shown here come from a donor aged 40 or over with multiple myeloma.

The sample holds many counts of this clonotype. CDR3 region: CASGYTGGSYEQYF. CDR3 DNA sequence: TGCGCCAGCGGATACACAGGGGGTTCCTACGAGCAGTACTTC. The chain is built from TRBV5-1 and TRBJ2-7; the match to TRBD1 covers 8 bases. The CDR3 totals 14 residues. V gave up 7 bases and J gave up 1 base; unmatched junction bases: 7. Germline V lookup: CDR1 SGHRS, CDR2 YFSETQ.

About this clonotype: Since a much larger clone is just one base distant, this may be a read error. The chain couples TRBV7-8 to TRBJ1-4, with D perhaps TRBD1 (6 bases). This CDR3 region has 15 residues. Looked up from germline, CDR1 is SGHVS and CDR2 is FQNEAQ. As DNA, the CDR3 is TGTGCCAGCAGCTCCCTCGGGGGGGCCGCGGATACGCAGTGTTTT. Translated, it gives CASSSLGGAADTQCF.

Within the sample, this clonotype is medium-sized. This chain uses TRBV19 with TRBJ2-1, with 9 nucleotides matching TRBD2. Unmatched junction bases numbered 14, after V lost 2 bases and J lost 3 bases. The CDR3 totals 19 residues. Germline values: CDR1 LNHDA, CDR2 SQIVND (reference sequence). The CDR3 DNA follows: TGTGCCAGTAGTATATGGTGCGGTCTAGCGGGAATACTCTACAATGAGCAGTTCTTC. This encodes CASSIWCGLAGILYNEQFF.

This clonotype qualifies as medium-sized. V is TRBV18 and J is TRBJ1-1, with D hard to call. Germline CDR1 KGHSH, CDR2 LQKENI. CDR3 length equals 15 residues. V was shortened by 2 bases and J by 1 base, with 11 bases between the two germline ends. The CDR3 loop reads CASSPGVDKNTEAFF. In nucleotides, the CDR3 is TGTGCCAGCTCACCAGGGGTTGACAAGAACACTGAAGCTTTCTTT.

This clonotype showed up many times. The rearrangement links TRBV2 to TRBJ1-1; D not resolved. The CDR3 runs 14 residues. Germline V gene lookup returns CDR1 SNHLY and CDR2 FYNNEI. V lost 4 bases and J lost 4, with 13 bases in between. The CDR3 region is CASSGVQPGTEAFF. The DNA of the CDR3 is TGTGCCAGCAGTGGGGTACAGCCGGGCACTGAAGCTTTCTTT.

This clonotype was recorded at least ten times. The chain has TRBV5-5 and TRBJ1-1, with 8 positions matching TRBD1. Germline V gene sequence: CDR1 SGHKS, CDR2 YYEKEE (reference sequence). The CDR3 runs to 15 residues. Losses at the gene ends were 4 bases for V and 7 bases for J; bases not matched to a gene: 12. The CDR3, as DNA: TGTGCCAGCAGCCCCCGACAGGGGCTCGGGGTTGAAGCTTTCTTT. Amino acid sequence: CASSPRQGLGVEAFF. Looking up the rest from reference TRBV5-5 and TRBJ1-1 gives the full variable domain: DAGVTQSPTHLIKTRGQQVTLRCSPISGHKSVSWYQQVLGQGPQFIFQYYEKEERGRGNFPDRFSARQFPNYSSELNVNALLLGDSALYLCASSPRQGLGVEAFFGQGTRLTVV.

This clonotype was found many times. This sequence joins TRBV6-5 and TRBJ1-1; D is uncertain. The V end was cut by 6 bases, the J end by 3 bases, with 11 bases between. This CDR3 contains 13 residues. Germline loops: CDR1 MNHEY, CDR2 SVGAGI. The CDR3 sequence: CASRGVLDTEAFF. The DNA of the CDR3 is TGTGCCAGCAGAGGAGTTTTAGACACTGAAGCTTTCTTT.

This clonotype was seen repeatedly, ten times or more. The CDR3 DNA reads TGTGCCAGCAGCTTAGTAGGCAGGCTCAGTGATACGCAGTATTTT. Protein: CASSLVGRLSDTQYF. The chain uses TRBV7-8 and TRBJ2-3; D is ambiguous. The CDR3 runs to 15 residues. V was shortened by 1 base and J by 6 bases, with 14 bases between the two germline ends. Germline V CDR1 and CDR2: SGHVS, FQNEAQ.

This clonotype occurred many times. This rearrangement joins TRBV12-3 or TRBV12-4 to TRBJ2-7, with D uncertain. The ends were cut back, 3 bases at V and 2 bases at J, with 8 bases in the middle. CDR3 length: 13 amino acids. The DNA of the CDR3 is TGTGCCAGCAGTTTTAGCCTTACCTACGAGCAGTACTTC. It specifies CASSFSLTYEQYF.

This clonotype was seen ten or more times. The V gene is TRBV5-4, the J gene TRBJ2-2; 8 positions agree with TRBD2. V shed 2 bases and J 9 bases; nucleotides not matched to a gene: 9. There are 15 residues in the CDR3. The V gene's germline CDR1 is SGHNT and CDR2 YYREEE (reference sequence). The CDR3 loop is CASSFPSGSGRELFF. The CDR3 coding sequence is TGTGCCAGCAGCTTCCCCAGCGGGAGTGGGCGGGAGCTGTTTTTT.

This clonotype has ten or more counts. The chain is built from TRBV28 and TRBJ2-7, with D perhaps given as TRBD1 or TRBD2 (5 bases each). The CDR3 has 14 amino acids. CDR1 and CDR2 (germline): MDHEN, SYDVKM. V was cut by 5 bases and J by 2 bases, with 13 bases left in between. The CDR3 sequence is CASSEVGTAYEQYF. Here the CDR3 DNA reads TGTGCCAGCAGTGAGGTGGGGACGGCCTACGAGCAGTACTTC.